This is a list of T cell receptor beta chains from one sample in a study of blood T cell repertoires in COVID-19. Libraries were prepared by immunoSEQ multiplex PCR; TCRdb keeps only in-frame clonotypes and omits some of them. The sample gives around 150,000 clones, around 85% of which show up once; about 3% is in the top ten. Specimen: peripheral blood. Source of these receptors: a human donor with acute or convalescent COVID-19. The donor label of this sample is uncertain. Each CDR3 is given with its conserved first and last residue. Fields, in order: J gene, D gene, clone size, V gene, CDR3 protein, CDR3 DNA. D genes are given only for firm matches. Part of the rows lack a size; the others show once, few, many or a class for expanded clones.

>TRBJ2-2|TRBD1|-|TRBV2
CASSEQTGGTGELFF
TGTGCCAGCAGTGAACAAACAGGGGGGACCGGGGAGCTGTTTTTT
>TRBJ1-6|-|-|TRBV7-3
CASSQGSSPLHF
TGTGCCAGCAGTCAGGGGAGCTCACCCCTCCACTTT
>TRBJ1-6|-|-|TRBV18
CASSLKDSSSSYNSPLHF
TGTGCCAGCTCACTTAAGGACAGTAGCAGCTCCTATAATTCACCCCTCCACTTT
>TRBJ2-7|TRBD1|few|TRBV19
CASSMIRQGTYEQYF
TGTGCCAGTAGTATGATTCGACAGGGAACCTACGAGCAGTACTTC
>TRBJ1-2|-|-|TRBV18
CASSADIGQDGYTF
TGTGCCAGCTCCGCCGACATTGGCCAAGATGGCTACACCTTC
>TRBJ1-3|-|-|TRBV6-1
CASSEQGGNTIYF
TGTGCCAGCAGTGAACAGGGTGGAAACACCATATATTTT
>TRBJ1-3|TRBD1|-|TRBV4-2
CASSPNGQGASGNTIYF
TGTGCCAGCAGCCCGAACGGACAGGGGGCGTCTGGAAACACCATATATTTT
>TRBJ2-6|-|-|TRBV28
CASSLLGGTGANVLTF
TGTGCCAGCAGTCTCCTCGGCGGCACCGGGGCCAACGTCCTGACTTTC
>TRBJ2-7|-|-|TRBV3-1/TRBV3-2
CASSRQGIEQYF
TGTGCCAGCAGCCGGCAGGGGATCGAGCAGTACTTC
>TRBJ1-5|-|-|TRBV2
CASSTGNGNQPQHF
TGTGCCAGCAGTACAGGGAACGGCAATCAGCCCCAGCATTTT
>TRBJ1-3|TRBD1|-|TRBV19
CASSGDSLSTGSSGNTIYF
TGTGCCAGTAGTGGGGACAGTCTTTCGACGGGATCCTCTGGAAACACCATATATTTT
>TRBJ1-2|TRBD1|-|TRBV6-1
CASSEWAGGGYTF
TGTGCCAGCAGTGAATGGGCAGGGGGTGGCTACACCTTC
>TRBJ2-3|TRBD2|-|TRBV6-2/TRBV6-3
CASSRARTSGATDTQYF
TGTGCCAGCAGTCGTGCTAGGACTAGCGGGGCCACAGATACGCAGTATTTT
>TRBJ1-3|-|-|TRBV12-3/TRBV12-4
CASSLLSNTIYF
TGTGCCAGCAGTTTACTCTCGAACACCATATATTTT
>TRBJ2-5|-|-|TRBV7-3
CASSRGSEETQYF
TGTGCCAGCAGCCGGGGATCCGAAGAGACCCAGTACTTC
>TRBJ1-1|TRBD1|-|TRBV5-8
CASSLGTVGTNTEAFF
TGTGCCAGCAGTTTGGGGACAGTAGGGACAAACACTGAAGCTTTCTTT
>TRBJ1-1|-|once|TRBV19
CASSSGAEAFF
TGTGCCAGTAGCTCCGGGGCTGAAGCTTTCTTT
>TRBJ2-7|-|-|TRBV19
CASSLQGQNYEQYF
TGTGCCAGTAGTTTACAGGGTCAAAACTACGAGCAGTACTTC
>TRBJ2-5|TRBD2|-|TRBV19
CASSPTWRGGTETQYF
TGTGCCAGTAGCCCAACCTGGCGGGGGGGCACTGAGACCCAGTACTTC
>TRBJ1-5|-|-|TRBV3-1/TRBV3-2
CASSQDWTGHFNQPQHF
TGTGCCAGCAGCCAGGATTGGACGGGACACTTTAATCAGCCCCAGCATTTT
>TRBJ2-2|-|-|TRBV7-3
CASSSRQNTGELFF
TGTGCCAGCAGCTCCCGACAGAACACCGGGGAGCTGTTTTTT
>TRBJ1-1|TRBD1|-|TRBV27
CASSFRDRVPAEAFF
TGTGCCAGCAGTTTTCGGGACAGGGTCCCCGCTGAAGCTTTCTTT
>TRBJ1-1|TRBD1|-|TRBV30
CAWSKGQGDTEAFF
TGTGCCTGGAGTAAGGGACAGGGAGACACTGAAGCTTTCTTT
>TRBJ1-4|TRBD1|-|TRBV3-1/TRBV3-2
CASSPWEQGLGEKLFF
TGTGCCAGCAGCCCGTGGGAACAGGGGCTTGGGGAAAAACTGTTTTTT
>TRBJ1-1|TRBD1|-|TRBV5-4
CASSRQGIETEAFF
TGTGCCAGCAGCCGACAGGGGATTGAGACTGAAGCTTTCTTT
>TRBJ2-7|TRBD2|-|TRBV6-5
CASSTTSGGAYEQYF
TGTGCCAGCAGTACGACTAGCGGGGGGGCCTACGAGCAGTACTTC
>TRBJ2-7|TRBD2|-|TRBV5-1
CASTRTGTSGGELSEQYF
TGCGCCAGCACAAGGACCGGGACTAGCGGGGGGGAGCTGAGCGAGCAGTACTTC
>TRBJ1-4|-|-|TRBV11-2
CASSSFNRAEKLFF
TGTGCCAGCAGCTCTTTTAACAGGGCTGAAAAACTGTTTTTT
>TRBJ2-2|-|-|TRBV27
CASSWRTVNTGELFF
TGTGCCAGCAGTTGGAGGACAGTTAACACCGGGGAGCTGTTTTTT
>TRBJ2-7|TRBD1|-|TRBV30
CACIRQGSSYEQYF
TGTGCCTGCATTCGACAGGGAAGTTCCTACGAGCAGTACTTC
>TRBJ1-1|-|-|TRBV7-2
CASSFWTDMNTEAFF
TGTGCCAGCAGCTTCTGGACAGACATGAACACTGAAGCTTTCTTT
>TRBJ2-1|TRBD1|-|TRBV14
CASSQRPGQGAWNEQFF
TGTGCCAGCAGCCAACGTCCGGGACAGGGGGCGTGGAATGAGCAGTTCTTC
>TRBJ1-5|TRBD1|-|TRBV6-5
CASMTGGSQPQHF
TGTGCCAGCATGACAGGGGGGAGTCAGCCCCAGCATTTT
>TRBJ1-1|TRBD1|once|TRBV11-2
CASSPDRGRAFF
TGTGCCAGCAGCCCCGACAGGGGACGAGCTTTCTTT
>TRBJ1-5|-|-|TRBV5-1
CASSPREGNQPQHF
TGCGCCAGCAGTCCCAGGGAGGGCAATCAGCCCCAGCATTTT
>TRBJ2-5|TRBD2|-|TRBV3-1/TRBV3-2
CASSESLAGRKETQYF
TGTGCCAGCAGCGAATCACTAGCGGGAAGAAAAGAGACCCAGTACTTC
>TRBJ1-1|TRBD1|-|TRBV5-6
CASSPLTGTSYTEAFF
TGTGCCAGCAGCCCCCTGACAGGGACGTCTTACACTGAAGCTTTCTTT
>TRBJ2-3|TRBD2|-|TRBV7-9
CASSLASGNTDTQYF
TGTGCCAGCAGCTTAGCTAGCGGGAACACAGATACGCAGTATTTT
>TRBJ2-3|TRBD2|once|TRBV24-1
CATSDTAGTSGGVRDTQYF
TGTGCCACCAGTGATACCGCCGGGACTAGCGGGGGAGTCCGAGATACGCAGTATTTT
>TRBJ1-2|TRBD1|-|TRBV7-6
CASSLEGTGLYGYTF
TGTGCCAGCAGCTTAGAAGGGACAGGCCTCTATGGCTACACCTTC
>TRBJ2-7|TRBD2|once|TRBV5-1
CASGSSSGGALSEQYF
TGCGCCAGCGGTTCCTCCTCCGGGGGGGCCTTGTCCGAGCAGTACTTC
>TRBJ2-1|-|-|TRBV7-2
CASSLGPSSGNEQFF
TGTGCCAGCAGCTTGGGGCCCTCCTCCGGGAATGAGCAGTTCTTC
>TRBJ2-3|-|medium-sized|TRBV18
CASSPGLARTDTQYF
TGTGCCAGCTCACCAGGGCTAGCCCGGACAGATACGCAGTATTTT
>TRBJ1-2|-|-|TRBV10-2
CASGNRDLYGYTF
TGCGCCAGCGGGAACAGGGACCTATATGGCTACACCTTC
>TRBJ2-3|-|-|TRBV7-3
CASSSQAQGLLGDTQYF
TGTGCCAGCAGCTCCCAGGCCCAGGGTCTTCTCGGAGATACGCAGTATTTT
>TRBJ2-7|-|-|TRBV30
CASQRQARRNEQYF
TGTGCCTCTCAGCGACAGGCAAGAAGAAACGAGCAGTACTTC
>TRBJ2-5|TRBD1|-|TRBV5-1
CASSWTGGQETQYF
TGCGCCAGCAGCTGGACAGGGGGACAAGAGACCCAGTACTTC
>TRBJ2-7|TRBD2|-|TRBV7-2
CASSFTHSGATYEQYF
TGTGCCAGCAGCTTTACCCATAGCGGGGCTACCTACGAGCAGTACTTC
>TRBJ1-4|-|once|TRBV30
CAWQGQNNEKLFF
TGTGCCTGGCAGGGGCAGAATAATGAAAAACTGTTTTTT
>TRBJ1-5|-|-|TRBV19
CASSPDLVTGSIQPQHF
TGTGCCAGTAGCCCCGACCTGGTTACAGGGTCGATTCAGCCCCAGCATTTT
>TRBJ2-5|-|-|TRBV7-9
CASSLVGAPPQETQYF
TGTGCCAGCAGCTTAGTGGGGGCTCCGCCGCAAGAGACCCAGTACTTC
>TRBJ1-1|-|-|TRBV5-1
CASSLRTGKLTEAFF
TGCGCCAGCAGCCTGAGAACAGGGAAATTGACTGAAGCTTTCTTT
>TRBJ2-5|-|-|TRBV7-9
CASSLSFIQYF
TGTGCCAGCAGCCTCAGTTTTATCCAGTACTTC
>TRBJ1-5|-|once|TRBV7-9
CASSALRDKAGQPQHF
TGTGCCAGCAGCGCCCTCCGAGACAAGGCGGGCCAGCCCCAGCATTTT
>TRBJ1-2|-|-|TRBV2
CASSQNRDIYGYTF
TGTGCCAGCAGCCAAAACCGGGACATCTATGGCTACACCTTC
>TRBJ1-1|-|-|TRBV18
CASSPIQGSNTEAFF
TGTGCCAGCTCACCTATACAGGGCTCGAACACTGAAGCTTTCTTT
>TRBJ2-7|-|few|TRBV27
CASSFAGPYEQYF
TGTGCCAGCAGTTTCGCAGGCCCCTACGAGCAGTACTTC
>TRBJ1-3|TRBD1|few|TRBV28
CASGRDSSGNTIYF
TGTGCCAGCGGCCGGGACAGCTCTGGAAACACCATATATTTT
>TRBJ2-2|TRBD2|-|TRBV7-2
CASSITSGGAGGELFF
TGTGCCAGCAGCATTACTAGCGGGGGGGCAGGCGGGGAGCTGTTTTTT